This T cell receptor beta chain was recorded in a study of T cells in Graves' hyperthyroidism and ophthalmopathy. Study details: Peripheral blood was collected at initial diagnosis, before any treatment. Whole-study findings and limits: Blood also held most thyroid clonotypes expanded beyond 0.001.

This clonotype was seen more than once but under ten times. The antigen remains undetermined. RNA transcripts gave rise to amplified TCR beta CDR3 regions. The TCR CDR3 was amplified in a first-round RT-PCR using the HTBI primer set. Each CDR3 protein is one row after TCRdb ran MiXCR on the multiplex PCR reads. The table shows approximately 400,000 distinct CDR3 sequences, with 15% to 18% occurring only once. Germline loops: CDR1 LNHNV, CDR2 YYDKDF (reference sequence). The CDR3 runs 16 residues. The germline V and J ends were trimmed by 1 base and 0 bases, with 10 bases remaining between them. Calling Graves' hyperthyroidism stable meant ophthalmopathy did not progress within 18 months. Diagnoses were made from clinical symptoms, serum measures (thyroxine and TRAb), thyroid ultrasound and orbital computed tomography.

The TCR was taken from a woman between 18 and 30 years old with Graves' hyperthyroidism. J is TRBJ1-5 and V is TRBV15; no firm D call. The specimen was blood. The CDR3 protein is CATSRGVGGSNQPQHF. As DNA, the CDR3 is TGTGCCACCAGCAGAGGTGTAGGTGGTAGCAATCAGCCCCAGCATTTT. Full variable domain (missing parts from reference TRBV15 and TRBJ1-5): DAMVIQNPRYQVTQFGKPVTLSCSQTLNHNVMYWYQQKSSQAPKLLFHYYDKDFNNEADTPDNFQSRRPNTSFCFLDIRSPGLGDTAMYLCATSRGVGGSNQPQHFGDGTRLSIL.